This TCR beta chain emerged from a study of T cell responses to AZD1222 COVID-19 vaccine. Study-wide points: The repertoires were collected only after the peak T cell response. Breadth and depth of Spike-specific TCRs rose after two AZD1222 doses.

Assay: immunoSEQ multiplex PCR; the TCRdb copy retains only in-frame clones and omits some. This sample has over 130,000 clones, with more than 75% found just once. Comment on this clone: Its target is unknown.

V lost 6 bases to trimming and J lost 6 bases; unmatched junction nucleotides: 11. Per the germline V gene, CDR1 is MDHEN and CDR2 is SYDVKM. The CDR3 extends over 14 amino acids. This chain connects TRBV28 to TRBJ2-7; 7 positions agree with TRBD2. The starting material was peripheral blood, obtained 28 days after the second AZD1222 dose. The TCR originated in an adult who received the AZD1222 COVID-19 vaccine. The CDR3 reads CASRVTGGRPEQYF. DNA for the CDR3: TGTGCCAGCAGGGTAACGGGAGGACGGCCCGAGCAGTACTTC.